The entry that follows covers one TCR beta chain sequence. Its antigen is as yet unknown. For the second PCR, which ran for about 7 to 11 cycles, a sample-barcoded 5' primer and a J-beta primer mix were used. Via MiXCR, TCRdb re-called the 5' RACE reads, giving one row per CDR3 protein. The data hold around 990,000 distinct CDR3 sequences, with 25% observed a single time. The data were taken from a study of blood T cells in healthy people across ages. Study results and limitations: The recorded TCR beta diversity per million T cells decreased in a roughly linear manner with age.

With 4 bases removed from V and 3 bases from J, the gap between germline ends came to 9 bases. This CDR3 region has 14 residues. CDR1 is SNHLY and CDR2 is FYNNEI in the germline V gene. These data were also filed under a second study, of T cells of mothers and their children.

Sequencing input: blood. The TCR was taken from a girl aged 2-9 years in good health. V gene TRBV2 combines with J gene TRBJ1-4; D remains unclear. CDR3 bases: TGTGCCAGCAGTGGAGGTCGACCTAATGAAAAACTGTTTTTT. This gives the protein CASSGGRPNEKLFF.